Listed here are 32 T cell receptor beta chains from one sample, sequenced in a study of T-cell memory formation after mild COVID-19. TCRdb processed the 5' RACE reads anew with MiXCR; each CDR3 protein has one entry. The sample includes roughly 600,000 distinct CDR3 sequences, roughly 18% of them seen just once. Sequencing used PBMCs or a T cell subset sorted from them (not recorded which). These receptors all come from an adult woman who had mild COVID-19 (a few samples of this study predate the infection). Cell type and time point are not known.

The chain recombines TRBV20-1 with TRBJ2-1; D is perhaps TRBD2 (7 bases). The germline gives CDR1 DFQATT, CDR2 SNEGSKA (reference sequence). The V end was cut by 1 base, the J end by 3 bases, with 16 bases between. The CDR3 runs to 16 residues. The CDR3 DNA reads as TGCAGTGCTAGAGCTCTGGGGGCGGGGGACTACAATGAGCAGTTCTTC. This gives the protein CSARALGAGDYNEQFF.

This clonotype was seen only a few times. The rearrangement uses TRBV5-1 and TRBJ2-7; tentative D call: TRBD2 (6 bases). CDR1 is SGHRS and CDR2 is YFSETQ in the germline V gene. CDR3 length: 16 amino acids. The V gene lost 3 bases and the J gene lost 0 bases, with 16 bases spanning the gap. In DNA form, the CDR3 reads TGCGCCAGCAGCTCCCTGGGGGGAGGAAGCTCCTACGAGCAGTACTTC. This translates into CASSSLGGGSSYEQYF.

V gene TRBV10-3 combines with J gene TRBJ2-4; D gene ambiguous. Trimming pared 3 bases from V and 9 bases from J, leaving 6 bases between. This CDR3 region has 11 residues. Per germline, CDR1 ENHRY and CDR2 SYGVKD. The CDR3 sequence: CAISDGGIQYF. CDR3 DNA sequence: TGTGCCATCAGTGACGGCGGCATTCAGTACTTC.

The V gene is TRBV9, the J gene TRBJ2-5; tentatively, D is TRBD2 (6 bases). The CDR3 is 13 residues long. Germline V gene lookup returns CDR1 SGDLS and CDR2 YYNGEE. The V end was cut by 3 bases, the J end by 5 bases, with 11 bases between. The chain's CDR3 is CASSDSGRETQYF. The CDR3 DNA follows: TGTGCCAGCAGCGACTCGGGGAGGGAGACCCAGTACTTC.

This clonotype was seen more than once but under ten times. V is TRBV7-9 and J is TRBJ2-3; D may be TRBD1 or TRBD2 (5 bases each). V was pared by 5 bases and J by 1 base, with 13 bases between. The CDR3 consists of 15 residues. Germline CDR1 and CDR2: SEHNR and FQNEAQ (reference sequence). This CDR3 is CASSIGTLGTDTQYF. The CDR3 DNA sequence: TGTGCCAGCAGCATCGGGACCCTCGGCACAGATACGCAGTATTTT.

The chain has TRBV7-6 and TRBJ2-5; D possibly corresponds to TRBD2 (7 bases). This CDR3 has 13 residues. CDR1 and CDR2 from the germline V gene are SGHVS and FNYEAQ. Trimming removed 4 bases from V and 4 bases from J, with 10 bases in between. The CDR3 DNA sequence: TGTGCCAGCAGCTCCGGGGGGCCAGAGACCCAGTACTTC. Encoded protein: CASSSGGPETQYF.

The chain uses TRBV5-4 and TRBJ1-6; possible D gene TRBD1, 5 bases. This CDR3 spans 15 amino acids. The V and J ends lost 2 bases and 2 bases respectively, with 8 bases between them. CDR1 is SGHNT and CDR2 is YYREEE in the germline V gene (reference sequence). The CDR3 DNA follows: TGTGCCAGCAGCTTTCAGGGCACCTATAATTCACCCCTCCACTTT. Amino acid sequence: CASSFQGTYNSPLHF.

This clonotype has only a few counts. The genes are TRBV20-1 and TRBJ1-2, with 11 bases matching TRBD1. The V segment lost 1 base and the J segment 6 bases; nucleotides outside the gene matches: 7. This CDR3 contains 15 residues. The germline V gene has CDR1 DFQATT and CDR2 SNEGSKA (reference sequence). The CDR3 is CSARGRTGGENGYTF. The CDR3 DNA reads TGCAGTGCTAGAGGTCGGACAGGGGGCGAGAATGGCTACACCTTC.

There are a few counts of this clonotype. The V call is TRBV4-1, the J call TRBJ2-3, with 8 bases matching TRBD1. In germline, CDR1 is MGHRA, CDR2 YSYEKL. The CDR3 is made up of 16 amino acids. The V gene end was trimmed by 3 bases and the J gene end by 3 bases; junction bases not matched to a gene: 8. The CDR3 region is CASSQARQGWTDTQYF. The CDR3 nucleotides are TGCGCCAGCAGCCAGGCGAGACAGGGGTGGACAGATACGCAGTATTTT.

This clonotype was observed a handful of times. J is TRBJ2-7 and V is TRBV20-1, with D hard to call. CDR1 is DFQATT, CDR2 SNEGSKA, per germline (reference sequence). V shed 6 bases and J shed 4 bases, with 13 bases lying between them. The CDR3 extends over 12 amino acids. This CDR3 is CSAVQWAYEQYF. As DNA, the CDR3 is TGCAGTGCCGTTCAGTGGGCATACGAGCAGTACTTC.

A few counts support this clonotype. The chain employs TRBV20-1 and TRBJ2-4, with D possibly being TRBD1 (6 bases). The V gene's germline CDR1 is DFQATT and CDR2 SNEGSKA (reference sequence). Trimming stripped 0 bases from V and 0 bases from J, with 6 bases between. CDR3 length: 14 amino acids. The DNA of the CDR3 is TGCAGTGCTAGAGAGGGGGCAGCCAAAAACATTCAGTACTTC. It translates to CSAREGAAKNIQYF.

The rearrangement uses TRBV19 and TRBJ1-1; maybe TRBD1 (6 bases). This CDR3 is built from 15 residues. Germline V gene data show CDR1 as LNHDA and CDR2 as SQIVND (reference sequence). Trimming pared 4 bases from V and 0 bases from J, leaving 12 bases between. CDR3 amino acids: CASSTPGDMNTEAFF. The CDR3 bases are TGTGCCAGTAGTACCCCCGGGGACATGAACACTGAAGCTTTCTTT.

The chain carries TRBV7-9 and TRBJ2-1; TRBD2 matches 7 bases. CDR1 is SEHNR and CDR2 is FQNEAQ in the germline V gene (reference sequence). The CDR3 sequence is 17 residues long. V shed 4 bases, J shed 0 bases, and the junction held 9 bases outside the gene matches. For the CDR3, the DNA is TGTGCCAGCAGCTCCCAAAACGGGGGGAGCTCCTACAATGAGCAGTTCTTC. Its protein product is CASSSQNGGSSYNEQFF.

This clonotype came up many times. This chain links TRBV5-1 with TRBJ2-1; D gene uncertain. Germline V gene sequence: CDR1 SGHRS, CDR2 YFSETQ. The CDR3 sequence is 16 residues long. The V end was cut by 4 bases, the J end by 6 bases, with 20 bases between. CDR3 DNA sequence: TGCGCCAGCAGCCTGGTGGAGTTCTTAGGGTCCAATGAGCAGTTCTTC. Translated: CASSLVEFLGSNEQFF.

The chain recombines TRBV29-1 with TRBJ1-1; no firm D call. The germline V gene has CDR1 SQVTM and CDR2 ANQGSEA. The V end lost 6 bases, the J end lost 3 bases, and 26 bases lay between the germline ends. The CDR3 runs 17 residues. The CDR3 sequence: CSVPVRFSPVSDTEAFF. CDR3 coding DNA: TGCAGCGTACCCGTGCGGTTTTCCCCCGTATCGGACACTGAAGCTTTCTTT.

The CDR3 is CASSRGGRVTEAFF. CDR3 DNA: TGTGCCAGCTCCCGGGGGGGGCGAGTCACTGAAGCTTTCTTT. The chain recombines TRBV9 with TRBJ1-1; weak D call: TRBD1 (6 bases). CDR3 length: 14 amino acids. From germline, CDR1 is SGDLS and CDR2 YYNGEE. V was pared by 7 bases and J by 4 bases, with 17 bases between.

This clonotype appeared a few times. The J gene is TRBJ2-7, the V gene TRBV11-2; D is possibly TRBD1 (5 bases). The V end was cut by 1 base, the J end by 3 bases, with 10 bases between. Germline V gene data show CDR1 as SGHAT and CDR2 as FQNNGV. The CDR3 loop spans 14 amino acids. The CDR3 here is CASSLGLGVYEQYF. Written as DNA, the CDR3 is TGTGCCAGCAGCTTAGGGCTAGGGGTCTACGAGCAGTACTTC.

This clonotype showed up just a few times. The chain uses TRBV2 and TRBJ1-5; a weak D match, TRBD1 (5 bases). V dropped 6 bases and J dropped 3 bases, with 18 bases sitting between them. This CDR3 spans 16 amino acids. CDR1 is SNHLY and CDR2 is FYNNEI in the germline V gene. The CDR3 loop reads CASSPPGLLLNQPQHF. In nucleotides, the CDR3 is TGTGCCAGCAGCCCCCCGGGACTACTCCTCAATCAGCCCCAGCATTTT.

The rearrangement links TRBV29-1 to TRBJ2-1, with 7 nucleotides matching TRBD2. The CDR3 totals 12 residues. The germline CDR1 and CDR2 sequences are SQVTM and ANQGSEA. The ends lost 7 bases at V and 4 bases at J; junction bases unmatched: 4. The CDR3 sequence is CSAFSGYNEQFF. In DNA form, the CDR3 reads TGCAGCGCCTTTAGCGGGTACAATGAGCAGTTCTTC.

This clonotype has a count of ten or more. The chain combines TRBV5-1 with TRBJ2-1, with D perhaps TRBD1 or TRBD2 (5 bases each). This CDR3 has 14 amino acids. The germline gives CDR1 SGHRS, CDR2 YFSETQ. V was shortened by 4 bases and J by 4 bases, with 12 bases between the two germline ends. The CDR3 coding sequence is TGCGCCAGCAGCACACCGGGACGATACAATGAGCAGTTCTTC. It codes for CASSTPGRYNEQFF. Full variable domain (missing parts from reference TRBV5-1 and TRBJ2-1): KAGVTQTPRYLIKTRGQQVTLSCSPISGHRSVSWYQQTPGQGLQFLFEYFSETQRNKGNFPGRFSGRQFSNSRSEMNVSTLELGDSALYLCASSTPGRYNEQFFGPGTRLTVL.

V and J are TRBV7-2 and TRBJ2-1, with 10 bases fitting TRBD2. V was pared by 1 base and J by 12 bases, with 18 bases of the junction left unmatched. The germline V gene encodes CDR1 SGHTA and CDR2 FQGNSA. This CDR3 has 18 residues. CDR3 sequence reads: CASSLGSRGASGSWGQFF. CDR3 DNA sequence: TGTGCCAGCAGCTTAGGTTCCCGCGGAGCTAGCGGGAGTTGGGGGCAGTTCTTC.

The sample holds a few counts of this clonotype. The rearrangement uses TRBV18 and TRBJ2-5; D gene ambiguous. The length of the CDR3 is 15 residues. In germline, CDR1 is KGHSH, CDR2 LQKENI. V gave up 8 bases and J gave up 1 base, with 17 bases separating them. For the CDR3, the DNA is TGTGCCAGCCAGACGGCCCCAGGACCCCAAGAGACCCAGTACTTC. This encodes CASQTAPGPQETQYF.

This clonotype has more than one count but fewer than ten. This rearrangement joins TRBV13 to TRBJ2-7; D gene uncertain. Trimming removed 0 bases at V and 6 bases at J, with 15 bases between. This CDR3 has 15 amino acids. CDR1 is PRHDT, CDR2 FYEKMQ, per germline (reference sequence). CDR3 protein: CASSLGGDAKSEQYF. CDR3 sequence (DNA): TGTGCCAGCAGCTTAGGCGGAGATGCCAAGAGCGAGCAGTACTTC.

This clonotype was observed a handful of times. CDR3 DNA sequence: TGTGCCAGCAGCCTCGGAGGGGGAAAGAGCTCCTACGAGCAGTACTTC. As protein: CASSLGGGKSSYEQYF. The rearrangement links TRBV7-2 to TRBJ2-7, with D perhaps matching TRBD1 or TRBD2 (6 bases each). Trimming stripped 5 bases from V and 0 bases from J, with 17 bases between. The V gene's germline CDR1 is SGHTA and CDR2 FQGNSA. The CDR3 totals 16 residues.

This clonotype was counted between two and nine times. The rearrangement joins TRBV24-1 to TRBJ1-2; D perhaps matches TRBD1 (5 bases). The CDR3 covers 12 residues. V lost 7 bases to trimming and J lost 3 bases, with 8 bases between them. Germline values: CDR1 KGHDR, CDR2 SFDVKD. Here the CDR3 reads CATSRDDYGYTF. The CDR3 coding sequence is TGTGCCACCAGCAGGGATGACTATGGCTACACCTTC.

The CDR3 nucleotides read TGTGCCAGCAGCTTGATTAGCGGGGGGATTGGTGAGCAGTTCTTC. Residues: CASSLISGGIGEQFF. V and J are TRBV7-6 and TRBJ2-1; 10 nucleotides agree with TRBD2. The ends lost 3 bases at V and 9 bases at J; junction bases unmatched: 8. This CDR3 has 15 residues. The germline gives CDR1 SGHVS, CDR2 FNYEAQ.

The CDR3 DNA is TGTGCCAGCAGTCGAGGACAGGCGTTGAGGGGAAACACCATATATTTT. Translated: CASSRGQALRGNTIYF. The V gene is TRBV6-5, the J gene TRBJ1-3, with 7 bases that match TRBD1. J lost 4 bases, V lost 5 bases, and 11 bases had no gene match. The germline CDR1 and CDR2 sequences are MNHEY and SVGAGI. This CDR3 comprises 16 residues.

This clonotype has just a few counts. The chain joins TRBV12-3 or TRBV12-4 to TRBJ1-6; tentative D call: TRBD1 (6 bases). The CDR3 spans 13 residues. V was cut by 5 bases and J by 9 bases, with 11 bases left in between. The CDR3: CASSEGVGSPLHF. CDR3 nucleotide sequence: TGTGCCAGCAGTGAGGGGGTTGGTTCACCCCTCCACTTT.

The V call is TRBV24-1, the J call TRBJ2-3; possible D gene TRBD2, 6 bases. Trimming left V 4 bases short and J 1 base short, with 17 bases between. This CDR3 is built from 17 residues. Germline V gene data show CDR1 as KGHDR and CDR2 as SFDVKD. The CDR3 region is CATSDMGLLSGTDTQYF. The CDR3 DNA reads TGTGCCACCAGTGACATGGGACTCCTGAGCGGCACAGATACGCAGTATTTT.

CDR3 amino acids: CASSPWTSGNNEQFF. CDR3 nucleotide sequence: TGTGCCAGCAGCCCATGGACTAGCGGAAACAATGAGCAGTTCTTC. The chain couples TRBV7-9 to TRBJ2-1, with TRBD2 identical over 10 bases. The V gene's germline CDR1 is SEHNR and CDR2 FQNEAQ (reference sequence). The junction had 6 bases not matched to a gene; V was cut back by 5 bases and J by 5 bases. This CDR3 contains 15 residues. Combining the CDR3 with reference TRBV7-9 and TRBJ2-1 gives the whole variable domain DTGVSQNPRHKITKRGQNVTFRCDPISEHNRLYWYRQTLGQGPEFLTYFQNEAQLEKSRLLSDRFSAERPKGSFSTLEIQRTEQGDSAMYLCASSPWTSGNNEQFFGPGTRLTVL.

The chain uses TRBV20-1 and TRBJ1-5; no firm D call. This CDR3 has 16 residues. Trimming cost V 3 bases and J 0 bases, with 15 bases left between them. Germline V gene lookup returns CDR1 DFQATT and CDR2 SNEGSKA (reference sequence). CDR3 sequence: CSASLRSKASNQPQHF. CDR3 sequence (DNA): TGCAGTGCTAGCCTTCGCTCTAAGGCTAGCAATCAGCCCCAGCATTTT.

This chain uses TRBV4-1 with TRBJ1-1; a possible D gene is TRBD1 (6 bases). The V gene lost 4 bases and the J gene lost 4 bases, with 19 bases spanning the gap. The CDR3 contains 16 residues. The V gene's germline CDR1 is MGHRA and CDR2 YSYEKL. The CDR3 region has the DNA TGCGCCAGCAGCCCGAGCCTAACAGGGTCGGGCACTGAAGCTTTCTTT. Translating it yields CASSPSLTGSGTEAFF.